This TCR beta chain came from a study of T cell changes during pregnancy in multiple sclerosis. This clone was detected a few times. Germline V gene sequence: CDR1 GTSNPN, CDR2 SVGIG (reference sequence). The CDR3 is made up of 14 amino acids. The V end lost 1 base, the J end lost 10 bases, and 19 bases lay between the germline ends. The table came from immunoSEQ multiplex PCR; TCRdb's copy has only in-frame clones and leaves some out. Among roughly 30,000 clones listed, 85% were seen once. The chain uses TRBV30 and TRBJ1-1; perhaps TRBD1 as D (6 bases). The material sequenced was CD8+ T cells from peripheral blood mononuclear cells, taken after pregnancy. The TCR sequence derives from a female donor with multiple sclerosis, enrolled in a pregnancy study. In DNA, the CDR3 is TGTGCCTGGAGTGAAGCAGGGGCCGTCCTCCGAGCTTTCTTT. It specifies CAWSEAGAVLRAFF.